This T cell receptor beta chain derives from a study of blood T cells in healthy people across ages (dated by TCRdb to about 2015). General notes on the study: Template switching captured roughly one uniquely barcoded TCR beta cDNA molecule per two T cells in model experiments. Using the same blood draw, the study looked at two additional independent replicas of 1 million unique cDNA reads for two donors, one aged 18 to 30 and the other aged 80 or older. The donors were divided into four age groups: young (average around 16 years), middle-aged (about 41), aged (approximately 62) and long-lived (about 84). Using deep sequencing normalized with unique cDNA molecular identifiers, the study measured how TCR beta repertoire diversity changes with age. To avoid experimental bias, donors of different ages were randomly spread across the sequencing lanes. Paper-wide results and their limitations: Compared with the aged group, the long-lived group had more naive CD4+ T cells, fewer expanded clones and increased TCR diversity, suggesting age selection. Because the CMV infection status of the donors was unknown, age-related changes in expanded clonotypes may potentially have been confounded. Because profiling used bulk unsorted PBMCs, naive and antigen-experienced compartments could not be compared conclusively. There was a strong correlation between observed TCR beta diversity and the percentage of naive T cells measured by flow cytometry. Estimates of total diversity from one million sequenced T cells were regarded as lower bounds and underestimates. Observed TCR beta diversity per million T cells fell roughly linearly with age, and a significant reduction was already apparent by age about 36.

Systemically healthy Caucasian individuals from Russia, around 38 in total and aged roughly 6 to 100 years, were included as donors. About 9.1 milliliters of peripheral blood were collected from each donor into EDTA-treated Vacutainer tubes. PBMCs were isolated by Ficoll-Paque density-gradient centrifugation, with at least 7 million obtained per sample. Total RNA, at least 6 micrograms per sample, was extracted from PBMCs with Trizol reagent. The percentages of naive CD45RAhigh/CD27high T cells were determined by flow cytometry on a PBMC aliquot from every donor. In the case of this clonotype: The antigen it binds to is not known. Within one base of it there is no much larger clone, and no base qualities were kept.

The germline V gene specifies MGHRA as CDR1 and YSYEKL as CDR2. The CDR3 runs 14 residues from the cysteine to the phenylalanine. Here the CDR3 DNA is all that survives: 42 bases in frame from base 1. Cut back by 0 bases and 9 bases, the V and J ends lie 14 bases apart. Libraries were constructed by 5' RACE. Sequencer: Illumina HiSeq 2500. The second PCR ran for roughly 7 to 11 cycles and used a J-beta primer mix along with a sample-barcoded 5' primer. A unique molecular identifier was introduced onto each TCR beta cDNA molecule by a template-switch 5' adaptor carrying 12 random nucleotides. Each sample yielded at least 3 million CDR3-containing paired-end reads. First-strand cDNA synthesis was performed from all RNA using the Mint cDNA synthesis kit, with priming by a TRBC-specific oligonucleotide. Following uracil-DNA glycosylase treatment, all cDNA underwent a first 18-cycle PCR with the universal primers M1SS and BC2_uni_R. The study's own analysis went as follows. Each sample was normalized by randomly selecting 1 million high-quality reads, each carrying a distinct molecular identifier. Instead of being binned into consensus sequences, reads with shared molecular identifiers were discarded. MiTCR, run with a Q25 quality threshold and the strictest error-elimination algorithm, handled CDR3 identification, clonotype clustering and error correction. Lower-bound total TCR beta diversity was estimated with a nonparametric unseen species model using Euler transformation. TCRdb applied fastp at Q25 and MiXCR to the public reads, then kept only in-frame beta chains. Rows merge per CDR3 protein into single entries with the most common DNA and genes. It is TCRdb's table, rather than the study itself, that gives the V and J calls and clone size. The sample table records about 1.6 million distinct CDR3 sequences; roughly a third of these occur just once. The ten largest clones add up to roughly 10% of the sample.

The TCR comes from a woman aged 30 to 39 in good health. Sequenced input: blood. Recombination joined TRBV4-1 with TRBJ2-5; the D gene is possibly TRBD1 or TRBD2, each agreeing over 5 bases. The nucleotide sequence reads as follows: TGCGCCAGCAGCCAAGACAGGGTGGAGGAGGCCCAGTACTTC. Its product reads: CASSQDRVEEAQYF.